This T cell receptor beta chain was sequenced for a study of early T cells in non-severe SARS-CoV-2 infection. Study-wide context: With bulk RNA from unsorted whole blood as input, sequencing yielded unpaired chains. Whole-study findings and limits: Private and CD4 specificities were missed by VDJdb matching, which favored anti-spike CD8 responses.

Per the germline V gene, CDR1 is LGHNA and CDR2 is YSLEER. The CDR3 extends over 14 amino acids. With 2 bases clipped from V and 4 bases from J, the junction kept 1 base outside the gene matches. Turning to this clonotype: Its antigen is currently unknown.

The library protocol tagged individual cDNA molecules with unique molecular identifiers. TCRdb reprocessed the 5' RACE reads with MiXCR, giving one entry per CDR3 protein. Of about 80,000 distinct CDR3 sequences listed, over 10% are singletons. The specimen was whole blood. This TCR derives from an adult who was a healthcare worker with PCR-confirmed SARS-CoV-2 infection or an uninfected control (not recorded which). V usage is TRBV4-3 and J usage is TRBJ2-5; TRBD2 agrees at 10 bases. The CDR3 DNA is TGCGCCAGCAGCCAACTAGCGGGAGTAGAGACCCAGTACTTC. Translation: CASSQLAGVETQYF.